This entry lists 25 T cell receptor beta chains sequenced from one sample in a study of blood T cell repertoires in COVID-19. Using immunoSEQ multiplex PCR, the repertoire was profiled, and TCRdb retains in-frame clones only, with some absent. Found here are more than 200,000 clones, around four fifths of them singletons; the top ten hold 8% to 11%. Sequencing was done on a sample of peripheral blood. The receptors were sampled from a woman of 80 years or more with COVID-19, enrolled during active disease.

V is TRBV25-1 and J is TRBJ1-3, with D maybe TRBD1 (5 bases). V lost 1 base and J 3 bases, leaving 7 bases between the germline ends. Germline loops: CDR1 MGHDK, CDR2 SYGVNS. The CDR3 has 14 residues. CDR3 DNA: TGTGCCAGCAGTGAATCAGGGTTTGGAAACACCATATATTTT. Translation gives CASSESGFGNTIYF.

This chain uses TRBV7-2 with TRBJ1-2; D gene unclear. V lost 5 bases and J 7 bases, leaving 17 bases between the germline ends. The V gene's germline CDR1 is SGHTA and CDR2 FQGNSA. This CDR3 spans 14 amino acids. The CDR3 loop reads CASSHSVLASGYTF. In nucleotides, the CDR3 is TGTGCCAGCAGCCACAGTGTTCTGGCGTCTGGCTACACCTTC.

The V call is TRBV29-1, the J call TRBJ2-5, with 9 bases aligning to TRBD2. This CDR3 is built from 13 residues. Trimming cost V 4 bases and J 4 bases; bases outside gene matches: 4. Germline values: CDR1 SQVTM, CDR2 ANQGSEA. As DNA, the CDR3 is TGCAGCGTTGTGGCGGGGGGGGGAGAGACCCAGTACTTC. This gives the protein CSVVAGGGETQYF.

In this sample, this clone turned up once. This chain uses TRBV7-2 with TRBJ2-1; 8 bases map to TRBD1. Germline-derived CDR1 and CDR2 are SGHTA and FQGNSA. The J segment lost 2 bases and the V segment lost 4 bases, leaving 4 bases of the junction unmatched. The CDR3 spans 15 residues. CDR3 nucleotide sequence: TGTGCCAGCAGCTCTCCGACAGGGGCCTACAATGAGCAGTTCTTC. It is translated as CASSSPTGAYNEQFF.

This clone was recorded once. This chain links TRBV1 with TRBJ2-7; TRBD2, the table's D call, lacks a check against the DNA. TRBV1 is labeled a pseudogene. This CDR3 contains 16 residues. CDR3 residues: CTSSQDMASRDYEQYF. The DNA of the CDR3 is TGCACCAGCAGCCAAGATATGGCTAGCCGGGACTACGAGCAGTACTTC.

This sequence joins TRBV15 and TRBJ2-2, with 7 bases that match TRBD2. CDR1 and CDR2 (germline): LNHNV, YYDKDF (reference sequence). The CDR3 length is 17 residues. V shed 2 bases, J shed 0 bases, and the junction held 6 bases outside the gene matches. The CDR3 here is CATSRWEGRSNTGELFF. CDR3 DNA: TGTGCCACCAGCAGATGGGAGGGGCGGTCGAACACCGGGGAGCTGTTTTTT.

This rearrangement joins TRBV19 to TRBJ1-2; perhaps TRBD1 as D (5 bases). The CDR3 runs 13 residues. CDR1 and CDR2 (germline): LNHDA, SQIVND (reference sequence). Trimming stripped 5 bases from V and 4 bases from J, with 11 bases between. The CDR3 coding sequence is TGTGCCAGTAGTCCTACGGACATCTATGGCTACACCTTC. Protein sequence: CASSPTDIYGYTF.

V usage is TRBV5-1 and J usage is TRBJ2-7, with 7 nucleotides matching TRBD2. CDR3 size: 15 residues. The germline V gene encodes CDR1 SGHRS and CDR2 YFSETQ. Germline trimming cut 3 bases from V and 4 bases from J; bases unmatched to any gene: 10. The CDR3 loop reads CASSSAGGNRYEQYF. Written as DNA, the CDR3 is TGCGCCAGCAGCTCCGCCGGGGGGAATAGGTACGAGCAGTACTTC.

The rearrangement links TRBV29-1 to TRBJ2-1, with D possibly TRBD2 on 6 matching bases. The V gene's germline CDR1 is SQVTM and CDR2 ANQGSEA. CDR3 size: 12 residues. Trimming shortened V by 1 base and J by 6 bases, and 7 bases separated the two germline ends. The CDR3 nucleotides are TGCAGCGTTGAAGGGCGGGGCAATGAGCAGTTCTTC. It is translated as CSVEGRGNEQFF.

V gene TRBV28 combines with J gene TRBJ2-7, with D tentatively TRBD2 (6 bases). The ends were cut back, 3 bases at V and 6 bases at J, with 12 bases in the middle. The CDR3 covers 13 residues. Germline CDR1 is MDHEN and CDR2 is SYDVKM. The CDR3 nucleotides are TGTGCCAGCAGTTTGGCGGGACGGCCCGAGCAGTACTTC. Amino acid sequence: CASSLAGRPEQYF.

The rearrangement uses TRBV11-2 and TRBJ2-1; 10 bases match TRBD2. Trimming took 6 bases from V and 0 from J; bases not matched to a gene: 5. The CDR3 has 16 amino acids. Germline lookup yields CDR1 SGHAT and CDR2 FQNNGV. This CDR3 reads CASSPLAGASYNEQFF. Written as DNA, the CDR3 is TGTGCCAGCAGTCCCCTAGCGGGGGCCTCCTACAATGAGCAGTTCTTC.

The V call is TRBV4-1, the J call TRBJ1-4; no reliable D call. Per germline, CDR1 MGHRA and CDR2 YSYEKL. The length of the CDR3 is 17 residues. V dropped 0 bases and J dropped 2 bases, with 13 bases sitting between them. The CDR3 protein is CASSQDLRFETNEKLFF. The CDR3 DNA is TGCGCCAGCAGCCAAGATTTGAGGTTTGAGACTAATGAAAAACTGTTTTTT.

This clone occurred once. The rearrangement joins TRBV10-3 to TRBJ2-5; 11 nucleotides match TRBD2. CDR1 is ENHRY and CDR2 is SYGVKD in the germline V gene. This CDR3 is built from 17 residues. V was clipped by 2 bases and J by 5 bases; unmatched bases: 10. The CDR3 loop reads CAISEGLAGSWRETQYF. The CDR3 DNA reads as TGTGCCATCAGTGAGGGACTAGCGGGCTCATGGAGGGAGACCCAGTACTTC.

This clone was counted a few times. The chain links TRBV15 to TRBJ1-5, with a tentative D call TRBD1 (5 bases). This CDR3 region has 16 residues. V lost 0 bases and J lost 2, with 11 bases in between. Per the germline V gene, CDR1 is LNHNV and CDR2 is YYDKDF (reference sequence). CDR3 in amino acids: CATSREGTGGNQPQHF. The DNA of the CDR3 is TGTGCCACCAGCAGAGAAGGAACAGGCGGCAATCAGCCCCAGCATTTT.

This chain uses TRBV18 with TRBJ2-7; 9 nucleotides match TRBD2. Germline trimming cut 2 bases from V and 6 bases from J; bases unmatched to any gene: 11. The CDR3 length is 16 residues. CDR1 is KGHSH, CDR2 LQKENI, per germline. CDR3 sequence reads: CASSPISGGPRTEQYF. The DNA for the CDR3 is TGTGCCAGCTCACCAATAAGCGGGGGGCCCAGAACCGAGCAGTACTTC. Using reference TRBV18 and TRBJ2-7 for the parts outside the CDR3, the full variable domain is NAGVMQNPRHLVRRRGQEARLRCSPMKGHSHVYWYRQLPEEGLKFMVYLQKENIIDESGMPKERFSAEFPKEGPSILRIQQVVRGDSAAYFCASSPISGGPRTEQYFGPGTRLTVT.

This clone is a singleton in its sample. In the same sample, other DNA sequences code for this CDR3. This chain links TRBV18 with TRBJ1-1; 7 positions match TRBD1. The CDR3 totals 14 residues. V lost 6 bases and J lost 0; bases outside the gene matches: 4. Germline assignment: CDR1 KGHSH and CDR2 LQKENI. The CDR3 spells CASSTTGMNTEAFF. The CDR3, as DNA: TGTGCCAGCTCTACGACAGGGATGAACACTGAAGCTTTCTTT. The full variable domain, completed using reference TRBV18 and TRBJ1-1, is NAGVMQNPRHLVRRRGQEARLRCSPMKGHSHVYWYRQLPEEGLKFMVYLQKENIIDESGMPKERFSAEFPKEGPSILRIQQVVRGDSAAYFCASSTTGMNTEAFFGQGTRLTVV.

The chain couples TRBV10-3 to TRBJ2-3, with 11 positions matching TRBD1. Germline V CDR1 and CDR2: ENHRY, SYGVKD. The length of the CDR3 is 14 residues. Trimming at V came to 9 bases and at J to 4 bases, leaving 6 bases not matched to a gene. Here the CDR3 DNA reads TGTGCCATTAGGACAGGGGGCGCTTCAGATACGCAGTATTTT. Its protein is CAIRTGGASDTQYF.

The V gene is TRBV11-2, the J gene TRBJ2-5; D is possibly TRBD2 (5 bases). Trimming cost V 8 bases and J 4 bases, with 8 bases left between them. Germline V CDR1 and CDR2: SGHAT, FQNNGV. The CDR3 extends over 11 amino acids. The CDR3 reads CASRGGETQYF. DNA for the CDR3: TGTGCCAGCCGTGGAGGAGAGACCCAGTACTTC. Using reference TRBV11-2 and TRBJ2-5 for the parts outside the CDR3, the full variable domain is EAGVAQSPRYKIIEKRQSVAFWCNPISGHATLYWYQQILGQGPKLLIQFQNNGVVDDSQLPKDRFSAERLKGVDSTLKIQPAKLEDSAVYLCASRGGETQYFGPGTRLLVL.

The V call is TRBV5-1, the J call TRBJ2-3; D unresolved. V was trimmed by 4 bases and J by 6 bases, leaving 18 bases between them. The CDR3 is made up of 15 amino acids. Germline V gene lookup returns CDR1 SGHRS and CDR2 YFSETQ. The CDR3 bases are TGCGCCAGCAGCCGGAATGGCCCTACGGGTGATACGCAGTATTTT. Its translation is CASSRNGPTGDTQYF.

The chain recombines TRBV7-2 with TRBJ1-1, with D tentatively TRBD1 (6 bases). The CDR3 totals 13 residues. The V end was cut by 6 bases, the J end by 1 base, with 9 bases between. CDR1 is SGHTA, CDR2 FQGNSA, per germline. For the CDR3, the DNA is TGTGCCAGCAGTTGGGGGCGGAACACTGAAGCTTTCTTT. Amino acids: CASSWGRNTEAFF.

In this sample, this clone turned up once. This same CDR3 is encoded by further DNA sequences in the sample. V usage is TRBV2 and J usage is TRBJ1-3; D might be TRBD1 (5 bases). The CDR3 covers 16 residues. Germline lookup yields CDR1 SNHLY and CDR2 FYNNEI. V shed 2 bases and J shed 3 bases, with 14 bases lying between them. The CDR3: CASSEPLAGLGNTIYF. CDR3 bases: TGTGCCAGCAGTGAACCGCTGGCAGGGCTTGGAAACACCATATATTTT.

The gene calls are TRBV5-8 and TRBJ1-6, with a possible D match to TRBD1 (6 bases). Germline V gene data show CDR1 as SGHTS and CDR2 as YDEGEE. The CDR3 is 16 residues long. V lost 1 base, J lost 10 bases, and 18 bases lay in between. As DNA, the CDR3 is TGTGCCAGCAGCTTGTTAGGGGGGGGTGATGGCTCACCCCTCCACTTT. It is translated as CASSLLGGGDGSPLHF.

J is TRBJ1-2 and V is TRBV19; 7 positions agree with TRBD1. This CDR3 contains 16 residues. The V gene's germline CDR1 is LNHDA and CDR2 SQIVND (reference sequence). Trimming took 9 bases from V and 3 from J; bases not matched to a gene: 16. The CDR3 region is CASKPGTDSSYYGYTF. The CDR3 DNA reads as TGTGCCAGCAAACCCGGGACAGACTCGTCGTACTATGGCTACACCTTC.

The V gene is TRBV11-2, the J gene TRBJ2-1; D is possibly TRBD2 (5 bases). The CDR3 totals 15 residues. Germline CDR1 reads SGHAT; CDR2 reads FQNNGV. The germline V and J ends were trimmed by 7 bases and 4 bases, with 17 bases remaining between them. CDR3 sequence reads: CASKRLTDYYNEQFF. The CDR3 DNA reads TGTGCCAGCAAACGTCTAACCGACTATTACAATGAGCAGTTCTTC.

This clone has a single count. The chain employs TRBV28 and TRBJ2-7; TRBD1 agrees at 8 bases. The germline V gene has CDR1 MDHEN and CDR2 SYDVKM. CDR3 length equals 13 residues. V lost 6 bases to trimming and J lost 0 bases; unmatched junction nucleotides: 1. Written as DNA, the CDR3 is TGTGCCAGCAGAGGACAGGGCTCCTACGAGCAGTACTTC. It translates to CASRGQGSYEQYF.